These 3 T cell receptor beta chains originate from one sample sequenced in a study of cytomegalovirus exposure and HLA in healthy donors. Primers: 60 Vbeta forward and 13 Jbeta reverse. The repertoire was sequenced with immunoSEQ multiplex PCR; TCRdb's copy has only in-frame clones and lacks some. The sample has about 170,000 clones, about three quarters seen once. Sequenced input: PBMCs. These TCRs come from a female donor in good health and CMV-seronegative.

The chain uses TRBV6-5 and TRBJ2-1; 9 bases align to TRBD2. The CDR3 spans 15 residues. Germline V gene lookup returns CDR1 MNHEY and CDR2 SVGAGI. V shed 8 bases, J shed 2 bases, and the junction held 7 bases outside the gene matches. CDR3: CASGPKRGAYNEQFF. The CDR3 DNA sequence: TGTGCCAGCGGACCCAAGCGGGGGGCCTACAATGAGCAGTTCTTC.

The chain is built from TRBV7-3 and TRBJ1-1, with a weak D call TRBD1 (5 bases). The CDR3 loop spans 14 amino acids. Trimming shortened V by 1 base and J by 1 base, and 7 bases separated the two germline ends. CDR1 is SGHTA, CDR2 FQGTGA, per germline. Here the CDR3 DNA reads TGTGCCAGCAGCTTAAGGGGCGCGAACACTGAAGCTTTCTTT. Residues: CASSLRGANTEAFF.

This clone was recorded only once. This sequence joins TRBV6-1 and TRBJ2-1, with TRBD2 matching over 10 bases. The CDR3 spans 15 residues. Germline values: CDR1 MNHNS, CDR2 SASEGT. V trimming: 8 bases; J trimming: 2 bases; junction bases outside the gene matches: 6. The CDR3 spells CASRPGLAAYNEQFF. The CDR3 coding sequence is TGTGCCAGCCGACCAGGACTAGCGGCCTACAATGAGCAGTTCTTC.